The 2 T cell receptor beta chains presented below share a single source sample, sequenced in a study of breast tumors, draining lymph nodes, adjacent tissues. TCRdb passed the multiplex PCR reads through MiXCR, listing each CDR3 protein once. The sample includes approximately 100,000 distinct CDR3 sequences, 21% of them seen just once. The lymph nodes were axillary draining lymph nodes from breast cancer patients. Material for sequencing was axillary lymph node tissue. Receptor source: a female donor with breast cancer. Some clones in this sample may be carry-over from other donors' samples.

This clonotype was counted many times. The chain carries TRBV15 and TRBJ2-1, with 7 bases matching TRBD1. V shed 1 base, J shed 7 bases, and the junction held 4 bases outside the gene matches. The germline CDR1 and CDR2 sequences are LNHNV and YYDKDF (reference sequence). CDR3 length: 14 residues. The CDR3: CATSRGDRGNEQFF. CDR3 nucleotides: TGTGCCACCAGCAGAGGGGACAGAGGAAATGAGCAGTTCTTC.

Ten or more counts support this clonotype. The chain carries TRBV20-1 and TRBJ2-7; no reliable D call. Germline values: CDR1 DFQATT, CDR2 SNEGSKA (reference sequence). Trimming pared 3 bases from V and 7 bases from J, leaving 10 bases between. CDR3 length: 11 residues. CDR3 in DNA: TGCAGTGCTAGTGGTGATGGGGAGCAGTACTTC. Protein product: CSASGDGEQYF.